This is a list of T cell receptor beta chains from one sample in a study of cytomegalovirus exposure and HLA in healthy donors. TCRdb's table, derived via immunoSEQ multiplex PCR, lists solely in-frame clones and lacks some. The sample has around 300,000 clones; around 89% are singletons. Sample: PBMCs. Receptors originate from a woman aged 18-29 years in good health and CMV-seronegative. The CDR3 runs from the conserved cysteine through the conserved F or W. D genes are given only for firm matches. Some rows mark clone size as missing; the rest say once, few, many or name a class of expanded clone.

V	J	D	size	CDR3	DNA
TRBV18	TRBJ2-3	TRBD2	once	CASSPLSSGRAAADTQYF	TGTGCCAGCTCACCACTGTCGAGCGGGAGGGCCGCAGCAGATACGCAGTATTTT
TRBV5-1	TRBJ2-2	NA	NA	CASSLVPGRNTGELFF	TGCGCCAGCAGCTTGGTTCCGGGTAGGAACACCGGGGAGCTGTTTTTT
TRBV28	TRBJ1-5	NA	NA	CASSLLQPPSTQHF	TGTGCCAGCAGTTTATTACAGCCTCCCTCGACCCAGCATTTT
TRBV27	TRBJ1-6	NA	few	CASSNLGQFNSPLHF	TGTGCCAGCAGTAATCTCGGACAGTTTAATTCACCCCTCCACTTT
TRBV5-6	TRBJ2-1	NA	NA	CASSLADEQFF	TGTGCCAGCAGCTTAGCGGATGAGCAGTTCTTC
TRBV6-4	TRBJ1-2	NA	NA	CASSDRAGPAYGYTF	TGTGCCAGCAGTGACCGAGCAGGGCCAGCCTATGGCTACACCTTC
TRBV2	TRBJ1-5	NA	few	CASSWEQRQPQHF	TGTGCCAGCAGTTGGGAGCAGAGGCAGCCCCAGCATTTT
TRBV6-5	TRBJ1-2	TRBD1	once	CASSYSGPGGGGYTF	TGTGCCAGCAGTTACAGTGGGCCAGGGGGCGGAGGCTACACCTTC
TRBV7-7	TRBJ1-4	TRBD1	NA	CASSSPQGSNEKLFF	TGTGCCAGCAGCTCCCCACAGGGGAGCAATGAAAAACTGTTTTTT
TRBV10-2	TRBJ1-1	TRBD1	NA	CASRVSRQGEAFF	TGCGCCAGCAGGGTATCTCGACAGGGGGAAGCTTTCTTT
TRBV5-1	TRBJ2-3	TRBD1	NA	CASSPGDRVNTQYF	TGCGCCAGCAGCCCGGGGGACAGGGTGAATACGCAGTATTTT
TRBV28	TRBJ2-2	NA	few	CASSWDSVNTGELFF	TGTGCCAGCAGTTGGGACTCTGTGAACACCGGGGAGCTGTTTTTT
TRBV5-1	TRBJ1-2	TRBD1	NA	CASSLAQGAGGYTF	TGCGCCAGCAGCTTGGCTCAGGGGGCCGGTGGCTACACCTTC
TRBV6-1	TRBJ2-7	TRBD1	NA	CASSADRASYEQYF	TGTGCCAGCAGTGCGGACAGGGCATCCTACGAGCAGTACTTC
TRBV18	TRBJ1-1	NA	NA	CASSLQEVTEAFF	TGTGCCAGCTCACTTCAGGAGGTAACTGAAGCTTTCTTT
TRBV11-2	TRBJ2-5	TRBD1	NA	CASSLGDSLQETQYF	TGTGCCAGCAGCTTAGGGGACAGCTTACAAGAGACCCAGTACTTC
TRBV7-2	TRBJ2-1	NA	NA	CASSGREGRYNEQFF	TGTGCCAGCAGCGGGCGTGAGGGTCGCTACAATGAGCAGTTCTTC
TRBV28	TRBJ2-1	NA	NA	CASSSGTSLSNEQFF	TGTGCCAGCAGTTCCGGGACATCCCTTAGCAATGAGCAGTTCTTC